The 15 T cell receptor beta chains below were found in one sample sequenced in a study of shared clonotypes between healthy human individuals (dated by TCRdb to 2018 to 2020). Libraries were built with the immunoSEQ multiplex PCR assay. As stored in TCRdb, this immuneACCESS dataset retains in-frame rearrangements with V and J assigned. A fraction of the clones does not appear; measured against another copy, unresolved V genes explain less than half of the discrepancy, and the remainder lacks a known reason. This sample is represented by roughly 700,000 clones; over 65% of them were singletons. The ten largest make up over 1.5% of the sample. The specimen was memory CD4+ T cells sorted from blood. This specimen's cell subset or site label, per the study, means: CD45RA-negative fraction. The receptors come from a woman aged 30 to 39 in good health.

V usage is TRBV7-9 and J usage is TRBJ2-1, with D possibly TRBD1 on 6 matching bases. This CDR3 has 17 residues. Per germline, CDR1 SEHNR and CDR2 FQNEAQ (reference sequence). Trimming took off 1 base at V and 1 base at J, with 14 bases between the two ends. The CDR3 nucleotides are TGTGCCAGCAGCTTAGACGTAGGGCAGGGGTCCTACAATGAGCAGTTCTTC. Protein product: CASSLDVGQGSYNEQFF.

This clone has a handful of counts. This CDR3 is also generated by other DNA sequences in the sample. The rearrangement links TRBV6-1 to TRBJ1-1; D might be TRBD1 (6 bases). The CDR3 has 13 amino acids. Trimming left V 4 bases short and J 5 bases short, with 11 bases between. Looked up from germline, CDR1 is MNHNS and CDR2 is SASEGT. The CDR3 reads CASSVQGGTEAFF. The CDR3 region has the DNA TGTGCCAGCAGTGTACAGGGAGGGACTGAAGCTTTCTTT.

As DNA, the CDR3 is TGTGCCAGCAGTAGCGGGAGACGCCTCAATGAGCAGTTCTTC. Its protein product is CASSSGRRLNEQFF. The rearrangement links TRBV7-6 to TRBJ2-1; the match to TRBD2 covers 9 bases. Per the germline V gene, CDR1 is SGHVS and CDR2 is FNYEAQ. The CDR3 spans 14 residues. V was clipped by 6 bases and J by 6 bases; unmatched bases: 6.

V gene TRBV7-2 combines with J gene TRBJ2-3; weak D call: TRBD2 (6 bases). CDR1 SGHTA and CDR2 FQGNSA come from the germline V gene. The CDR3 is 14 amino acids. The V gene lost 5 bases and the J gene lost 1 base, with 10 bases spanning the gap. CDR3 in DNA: TGTGCCAGCAGCAGGGACTCAGGCACAGATACGCAGTATTTT. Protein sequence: CASSRDSGTDTQYF.

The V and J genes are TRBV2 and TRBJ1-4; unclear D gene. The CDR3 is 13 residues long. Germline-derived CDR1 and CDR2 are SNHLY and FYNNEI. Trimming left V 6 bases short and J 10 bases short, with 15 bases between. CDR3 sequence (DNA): TGTGCCAGCAGCGGGAGGAACGCGGTAAAACTGTTTTTT. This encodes CASSGRNAVKLFF.

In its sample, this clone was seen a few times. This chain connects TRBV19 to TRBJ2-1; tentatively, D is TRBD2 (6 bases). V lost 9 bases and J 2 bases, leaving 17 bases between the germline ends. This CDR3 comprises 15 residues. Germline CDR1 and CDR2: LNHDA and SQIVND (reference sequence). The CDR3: CASHKGGAPYNEQFF. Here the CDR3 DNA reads TGTGCCAGCCATAAGGGCGGGGCTCCCTACAATGAGCAGTTCTTC.

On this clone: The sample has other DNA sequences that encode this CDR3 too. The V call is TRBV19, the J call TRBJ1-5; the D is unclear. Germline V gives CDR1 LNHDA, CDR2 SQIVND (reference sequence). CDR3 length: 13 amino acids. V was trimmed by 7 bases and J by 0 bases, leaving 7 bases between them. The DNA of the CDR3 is TGTGCCAGTACAGGTTATAGCAATCAGCCCCAGCATTTT. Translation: CASTGYSNQPQHF.

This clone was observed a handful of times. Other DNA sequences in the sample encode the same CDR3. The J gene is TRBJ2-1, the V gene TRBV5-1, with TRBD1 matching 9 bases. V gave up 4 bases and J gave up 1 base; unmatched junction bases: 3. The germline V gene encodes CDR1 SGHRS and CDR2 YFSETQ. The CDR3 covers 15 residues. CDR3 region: CASSLDRGSYNEQFF. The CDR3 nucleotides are TGCGCCAGCAGCCTGGACAGGGGATCCTACAATGAGCAGTTCTTC.

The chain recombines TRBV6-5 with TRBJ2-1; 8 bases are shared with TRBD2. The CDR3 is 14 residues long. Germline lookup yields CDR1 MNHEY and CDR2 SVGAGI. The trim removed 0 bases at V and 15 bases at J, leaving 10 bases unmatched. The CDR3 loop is CASSYSLLAGRLFF. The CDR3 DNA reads TGTGCCAGCAGTTACTCGTTGCTAGCGGGTAGGTTGTTCTTC.

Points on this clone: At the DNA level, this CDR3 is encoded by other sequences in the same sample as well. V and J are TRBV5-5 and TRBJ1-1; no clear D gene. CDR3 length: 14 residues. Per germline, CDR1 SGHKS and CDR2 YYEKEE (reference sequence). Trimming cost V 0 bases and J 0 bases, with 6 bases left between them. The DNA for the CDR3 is TGTGCCAGCAGCTTGGGCGGGTTGAACACTGAAGCTTTCTTT. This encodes CASSLGGLNTEAFF.

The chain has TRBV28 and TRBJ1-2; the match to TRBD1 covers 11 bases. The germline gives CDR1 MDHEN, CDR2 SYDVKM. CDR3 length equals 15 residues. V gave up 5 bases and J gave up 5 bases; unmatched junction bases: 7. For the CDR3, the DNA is TGTGCCAGCAGTCGCCCGGGACAGGGGGGGTATGGCTACACCTTC. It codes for CASSRPGQGGYGYTF.

The CDR3, as DNA: TGTGCCAGCAGCCTAGGACAGGGAGCCTTTTACAATGAGCAGTTCTTC. It is translated as CASSLGQGAFYNEQFF. The chain combines TRBV9 with TRBJ2-1, with 8 positions matching TRBD1. From germline, CDR1 is SGDLS and CDR2 YYNGEE. The V segment lost 4 bases and the J segment 4 bases; nucleotides outside the gene matches: 10. This CDR3 contains 16 residues.

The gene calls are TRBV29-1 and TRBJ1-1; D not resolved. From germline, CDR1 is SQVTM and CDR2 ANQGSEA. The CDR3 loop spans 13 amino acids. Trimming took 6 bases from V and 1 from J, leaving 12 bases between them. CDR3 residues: CSVAWTGNTEAFF. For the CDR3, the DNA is TGCAGCGTCGCCTGGACGGGGAACACTGAAGCTTTCTTT.

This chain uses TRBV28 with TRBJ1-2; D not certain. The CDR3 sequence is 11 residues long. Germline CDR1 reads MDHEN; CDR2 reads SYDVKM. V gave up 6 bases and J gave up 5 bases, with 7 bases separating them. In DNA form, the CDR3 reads TGTGCCAGCAGCCTACAGTATGGCTACACCTTC. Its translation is CASSLQYGYTF.

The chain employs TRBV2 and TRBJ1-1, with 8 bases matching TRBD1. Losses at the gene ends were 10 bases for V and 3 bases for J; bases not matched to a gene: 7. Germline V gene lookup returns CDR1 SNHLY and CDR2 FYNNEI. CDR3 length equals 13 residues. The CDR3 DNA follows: TGTGCCACTATTTCAGGGGGCCACACTGAAGCTTTCTTT. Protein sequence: CATISGGHTEAFF.